This is a list of T cell receptor beta chains from one sample in a study of cytomegalovirus exposure and HLA in healthy donors. Some clones are missing from TCRdb's copy, which holds only in-frame ones; the method was immunoSEQ multiplex PCR. This table has roughly 180,000 clones, about 80% appearing once. The sample consisted of PBMCs. These receptors all stem from a man between 18 and 35 years old in good health and CMV-seropositive. CDR3s include the opening cysteine and the closing phenylalanine or tryptophan. D genes are given only for firm matches. Clone size is stated in some rows and not others, as once, few, many or a class when expanded.

cdr3_aa	cdr3_nt	d_call	v_call	clone_size	j_call
CASRTSGAYYEQYF	TGTGCCAGCAGAACCTCAGGGGCCTACTACGAGCAGTACTTC	.	TRBV27	.	TRBJ2-7
CASSLAGLSYNEQFF	TGTGCCAGCAGCTTAGCGGGACTCTCCTACAATGAGCAGTTCTTC	.	TRBV7-9	.	TRBJ2-1
CASSRQGFDQPQHF	TGTGCCAGTAGCAGACAGGGGTTTGATCAGCCCCAGCATTTT	TRBD1	TRBV19	.	TRBJ1-5
CASRNSRGMDQETQYF	TGTGCCAGCAGAAATAGCCGGGGGATGGACCAAGAGACCCAGTACTTC	.	TRBV28	.	TRBJ2-5
CASSPGDGADEKLFF	TGTGCCAGCAGCCCGGGGGACGGGGCGGACGAAAAACTGTTTTTT	.	TRBV5-6	.	TRBJ1-4
CASSGGGALATRSQYF	TGTGCCAGCAGCGGTGGGGGGGCTCTGGCAACACGATCGCAGTATTTT	.	TRBV27	once	TRBJ2-3
CASTHRWGHQPQHF	TGTGCCAGCACCCACCGGTGGGGCCATCAGCCCCAGCATTTT	.	TRBV28	.	TRBJ1-5
CASSNPGQINNEQYF	TGTGCCAGCAGTAACCCGGGACAGATCAATAACGAGCAGTACTTC	TRBD1	TRBV6-5	.	TRBJ2-7
CASKATGVYEQYF	TGTGCCAGCAAAGCGACAGGGGTCTACGAGCAGTACTTC	TRBD1	TRBV5-8	.	TRBJ2-7
CASSQQGIGNTIYF	TGCGCCAGCAGCCAGCAGGGTATTGGAAACACCATATATTTT	.	TRBV5-1	.	TRBJ1-3
CASRHTSGRDNEQFF	TGTGCCAGCAGACACACTAGCGGGAGGGACAATGAACAGTTCTTC	TRBD2	TRBV6-5	.	TRBJ2-1
CASSLGLAGGLSTDTQYF	TGTGCCAGCAGTTTAGGCCTAGCGGGAGGACTAAGCACAGATACGCAGTATTTT	TRBD2	TRBV27	.	TRBJ2-3
CASSPMAENTEAFF	TGTGCCAGCAGTCCGATGGCGGAGAACACTGAAGCTTTCTTT	.	TRBV6-4	many	TRBJ1-1
CASSFGTGHTEAFF	TGTGCCAGCAGCTTTGGGACAGGTCATACTGAAGCTTTCTTT	TRBD1	TRBV5-6	.	TRBJ1-1
CASSLILSGATEQFF	TGCGCCAGCAGCCTCATCCTTTCGGGAGCCACTGAGCAGTTCTTC	.	TRBV4-1	.	TRBJ2-1
CASSSSPGARVGLFF	TGTGCCAGCAGCTCCTCCCCGGGAGCGCGCGTTGGATTGTTCTTC	.	TRBV7-2	.	TRBJ2-1
CASSVALGGSETQYF	TGTGCCAGCAGCGTCGCCTTGGGGGGATCGGAGACCCAGTACTTC	.	TRBV9	.	TRBJ2-5
CSVEGTDPEAFF	TGCAGCGTTGAAGGGACTGACCCTGAAGCTTTCTTT	.	TRBV29-1	.	TRBJ1-1
CASSGQGNGNTIYF	TGCGCCAGCAGCGGACAGGGGAATGGAAACACCATATATTTT	TRBD1	TRBV4-1	.	TRBJ1-3
CASSLDAGWTGELFF	TGTGCCAGCAGTTTAGACGCGGGATGGACCGGGGAGCTGTTTTTT	.	TRBV28	.	TRBJ2-2
CASSFLNEQFF	TGTGCCAGCAGCTTCCTGAATGAGCAGTTCTTC	.	TRBV7-8	once	TRBJ2-1
CATKRSSYNEQFF	TGTGCCACCAAGCGCTCTTCCTACAATGAGCAGTTCTTC	.	TRBV6-5	.	TRBJ2-1
CASSLGTVETQYF	TGTGCCAGCAGCTTAGGAACAGTTGAGACCCAGTACTTC	.	TRBV7-9	.	TRBJ2-5
CASSLRGLAGGPSTDTQYF	TGTGCCAGCAGCTTAAGGGGACTAGCGGGAGGGCCTAGCACAGATACGCAGTATTTT	TRBD2	TRBV7-2	.	TRBJ2-3
CANEQQGTDTQYF	TGTGCCAACGAACAACAGGGGACAGATACGCAGTATTTT	TRBD1	TRBV2	.	TRBJ2-3
CASSPGAGEQYF	TGTGCCAGTAGCCCAGGGGCTGGCGAGCAGTACTTC	.	TRBV19	.	TRBJ2-7
CASSQPPEKTDTQYF	TGTGCCAGCAGCCAGCCCCCTGAGAAGACAGATACGCAGTATTTT	.	TRBV4-2	.	TRBJ2-3
CASSYVQAGGNTEAFF	TGTGCCAGCAGTTACGTCCAGGCCGGGGGGAACACTGAAGCTTTCTTT	.	TRBV6-5	.	TRBJ1-1
CASNPTGTYEQYF	TGTGCCAGCAATCCGACAGGGACCTACGAGCAGTACTTC	TRBD1	TRBV6-1	.	TRBJ2-7
CASSLSEGNEQFF	TGTGCCAGCAGTTTATCCGAGGGAAATGAGCAGTTCTTC	.	TRBV27	.	TRBJ2-1
CASSQDKGEYEQYF	TGTGCCAGCTCACAGGATAAGGGGGAATACGAGCAGTACTTC	.	TRBV18	.	TRBJ2-7
CARSLGDRVVGYTF	TGTGCCAGAAGCTTGGGGGACAGGGTCGTAGGCTACACCTTC	TRBD1	TRBV5-3	.	TRBJ1-2
CASSRGGREQFF	TGTGCCAGCAGCCGAGGGGGCAGGGAGCAGTTCTTC	TRBD1	TRBV28	.	TRBJ2-1
CASSLMTEQFF	TGTGCCAGCAGCTTAATGACAGAGCAGTTCTTC	.	TRBV7-2	.	TRBJ2-1
CASSSRTSGRPGELFF	TGTGCCAGCAGCTCAAGGACTAGCGGGAGACCCGGGGAGCTGTTTTTT	TRBD2	TRBV11-2	.	TRBJ2-2
CASSPTYEQYF	TGTGCCAGCAGCCCAACCTACGAGCAGTACTTC	.	TRBV13	.	TRBJ2-7
CASSLLLYGYTF	TGTGCCAGCAGCTTGCTCCTCTATGGCTACACCTTC	.	TRBV5-6	once	TRBJ1-2
CASSVGGGGYNEQFF	TGTGCCAGCAGTGTTGGGGGAGGTGGCTACAATGAGCAGTTCTTC	.	TRBV6-1	.	TRBJ2-1
CASRGQDFSYEQYF	TGTGCCAGCAGGGGACAGGACTTCTCCTACGAGCAGTACTTC	TRBD1	TRBV5-6	.	TRBJ2-7
CASSQLAGTNNEQFF	TGCGCCAGCAGCCAACTAGCGGGAACAAACAATGAGCAGTTCTTC	TRBD2	TRBV4-3	.	TRBJ2-1
CAWSETGGRQETQYF	TGTGCCTGGAGCGAAACAGGGGGCCGGCAAGAGACCCAGTACTTC	TRBD1	TRBV30	.	TRBJ2-5
CASSLGQGPTNEKLFF	TGCGCCAGCAGCCTTGGACAGGGACCAACTAATGAAAAACTGTTTTTT	TRBD1	TRBV4-3	.	TRBJ1-4
CASSLEGYEQYF	TGTGCCAGCAGTTTAGAGGGCTACGAGCAGTACTTC	.	TRBV28	.	TRBJ2-7
CASSPGTGAWGYTF	TGCGCCAGCAGCCCAGGGACAGGCGCATGGGGCTACACCTTC	TRBD1	TRBV4-3	.	TRBJ1-2
CASSSPRGVNTGELFF	TGTGCCAGCAGTTCACCCCGGGGGGTGAACACCGGGGAGCTGTTTTTT	TRBD2	TRBV27	once	TRBJ2-2
CASSQDRGTGAGNTIYF	TGTGCCAGCAGCCAAGATAGGGGAACAGGGGCTGGAAACACCATATATTTT	TRBD1	TRBV4-2	.	TRBJ1-3
CASSQTGKVSGNTIYF	TGCGCCAGCAGCCAGACGGGGAAGGTCTCTGGAAACACCATATATTTT	.	TRBV4-1	.	TRBJ1-3